This entry features one TCR beta chain sequence. Its antigen is as yet unknown. From germline, CDR1 is SGHRS and CDR2 YFSETQ. The CDR3 loop spans 13 amino acids. The V and J ends lost 4 bases and 4 bases, in that order; junction bases with no gene match: 3. Naive CD4+ cells had CD25+ Tregs removed. Full-length variable regions came from constant-region reverse primers plus semi-nested Nested Universal Primer A PCR. One entry per CDR3 protein results from TCRdb running MiXCR on the 5' RACE reads. The profile covers roughly 54,000 distinct CDR3 sequences, with approximately 17% appearing a single time and around 2% taken by the ten largest. Findings and caveats of the study: Tumor Treg TCRs overlapped most with tumor naive CD4+ cells. The larger-cohort validation was restricted to a single TCR beta V-J rearrangement rather than whole repertoires.

This TCR was sampled from a female donor with breast cancer. The sequencing sample was made of naive CD4+ T cells sorted from blood. Subset denoted: naive CD4+ T cells, CD4+CD45RA+CD25-. The chain couples TRBV5-1 to TRBJ1-1, with 8 bases aligning to TRBD1. CDR3 residues: CASSPDRVTEAFF. In nucleotides, the CDR3 is TGCGCCAGCAGCCCGGACAGGGTCACTGAAGCTTTCTTT.